Listed below are T cell receptor beta chains from one sample, sequenced in a study of T cells after yellow fever vaccination. TCRdb re-analysed the 5' RACE reads in MiXCR, keeping a single row per CDR3 protein. This table has more than 80,000 distinct CDR3 sequences, roughly 6% appearing once. This specimen consisted of CD8+ T cells sorted from PBMCs, obtained 10 days after the yellow fever booster vaccination. The receptors come from a man younger than 35 who received the YFV17D yellow fever vaccine. CDR3s include the opening cysteine and the closing phenylalanine or tryptophan. The D gene is left open where the match is weak. Size tells how often a clone was seen (once, few, many) or the class of an expanded clone, and some rows leave it out.

size	D	V	J	length	CDR3	DNA
-	-	TRBV7-2	TRBJ1-1	13	CASSLLVNTEAFF	TGTGCCAGCAGCTTACTTGTGAACACTGAAGCTTTCTTT
-	-	TRBV6-2/TRBV6-3	TRBJ2-5	14	CASIGFGGQETQYF	TGTGCCAGCATTGGGTTCGGGGGTCAAGAGACCCAGTACTTC
few	-	TRBV12-3/TRBV12-4	TRBJ2-5	17	CASSPIGEEAVQETQYF	TGTGCCAGCAGTCCGATAGGGGAGGAGGCAGTCCAAGAGACCCAGTACTTC
many	-	TRBV7-2	TRBJ2-3	12	CATVEITDTQYF	TGTGCCACGGTCGAGATCACAGATACGCAGTATTTT
-	-	TRBV5-5	TRBJ2-3	13	CASSLVGADTQYF	TGTGCCAGCAGCTTGGTGGGGGCAGATACGCAGTATTTT
-	-	TRBV19	TRBJ1-2	13	CATEGRTFYGYTF	TGTGCCACCGAAGGACGTACTTTCTATGGCTACACCTTC
few	-	TRBV5-5	TRBJ2-2	15	CASSLGTVDTGELFF	TGTGCCAGCAGCTTGGGGACGGTCGACACCGGGGAGCTGTTTTTT
-	TRBD1	TRBV2	TRBJ1-5	16	CASSEGTGGARQPQHF	TGTGCCAGCAGTGAGGGGACAGGGGGCGCGCGGCAGCCCCAGCATTTT
few	-	TRBV15	TRBJ2-5	15	CATSRDRAGGETQYF	TGTGCCACCAGCAGAGATCGGGCCGGGGGAGAGACCCAGTACTTC
-	-	TRBV6-2/TRBV6-3	TRBJ1-2	13	CASSASFYYGYTF	TGTGCCAGCAGTGCATCCTTCTACTATGGCTACACCTTC
-	-	TRBV12-3/TRBV12-4	TRBJ1-1	13	CASSPRVAAEAFF	TGTGCCAGCAGTCCCAGGGTGGCGGCTGAAGCTTTCTTT
few	-	TRBV2	TRBJ2-3	12	CASSPFTDTQYF	TGTGCCAGCAGTCCTTTCACAGATACGCAGTATTTT
many	-	TRBV9	TRBJ1-4	15	CASSLDSSTNEKLFF	TGTGCCAGCAGTCTTGACAGTTCAACTAATGAAAAACTGTTTTTT
few	-	TRBV27	TRBJ1-1	14	CASGLVPKDTEAFF	TGTGCCAGCGGCTTAGTACCCAAGGACACTGAAGCTTTCTTT
few	TRBD2	TRBV7-7	TRBJ2-7	13	CASSLTSGREQYF	TGTGCCAGCAGCTTAACTAGCGGCCGCGAGCAGTACTTC
few	-	TRBV11-2	TRBJ2-1	12	CASSLNDNEQFF	TGTGCCAGCAGCCTAAACGACAATGAGCAGTTCTTC
few	-	TRBV5-6	TRBJ1-1	13	CASSDGGHNEAFF	TGTGCCAGCTCCGACGGGGGACACAATGAAGCTTTCTTT
-	-	TRBV20-1	TRBJ1-3	13	CSATSSQGNTIYF	TGCAGTGCTACTTCGTCTCAAGGAAACACCATATATTTT
-	TRBD1	TRBV12-3/TRBV12-4	TRBJ2-5	14	CASNLRDRQETQYF	TGTGCCAGCAACCTCCGGGACAGACAAGAGACCCAGTACTTC
few	-	TRBV6-1	TRBJ2-1	13	CASSPGLYNEQFF	TGTGCCAGCAGTCCGGGACTCTACAATGAGCAGTTCTTC
few	-	TRBV9	TRBJ1-2	12	CASSPGGEAHTF	TGTGCCAGCAGCCCCGGTGGGGAGGCCCACACCTTC
few	-	TRBV7-9	TRBJ1-2	15	CASSLVTTALYGYTF	TGTGCCAGCAGCTTAGTAACTACGGCTCTCTATGGCTACACCTTC
few	TRBD1	TRBV7-9	TRBJ1-3	17	CASSFHAGQAEGNTIYF	TGTGCCAGCAGCTTCCACGCGGGACAGGCAGAGGGAAACACCATATATTTT
-	TRBD1	TRBV6-5	TRBJ2-7	14	CASSTGQGHHEQYF	TGTGCCAGCAGTACGGGACAGGGACACCACGAGCAGTACTTC
few	-	TRBV14	TRBJ2-1	14	CASSPRVAYNEQFF	TGTGCCAGCAGCCCTCGGGTCGCCTACAATGAGCAGTTCTTC
many	TRBD2	TRBV7-3	TRBJ2-3	15	CASSLLAGVLDTQYF	TGTGCCAGCAGCTTACTAGCGGGGGTACTGGATACGCAGTATTTT
-	-	TRBV20-1	TRBJ1-2	11	CSASLDYGYTF	TGCAGTGCATCATTGGACTATGGCTACACCTTC
few	-	TRBV10-2	TRBJ1-2	12	CASSEILYGYTF	TGCGCCAGCAGTGAAATACTCTATGGCTACACCTTC
-	-	TRBV2	TRBJ1-5	12	CASKTGSRPQHF	TGTGCCAGCAAAACAGGGAGTCGGCCCCAGCATTTT
few	TRBD2	TRBV3-1	TRBJ2-3	16	CASSQNLAGVTDTQYF	TGTGCCAGCAGCCAGAACCTAGCGGGGGTAACAGATACGCAGTATTTT
many	TRBD1	TRBV5-1	TRBJ2-7	16	CASSPGQGVWYYEQYF	TGCGCCAGCAGCCCAGGACAGGGTGTGTGGTACTACGAGCAGTACTTC
few	-	TRBV5-1	TRBJ2-3	13	CASRSSSTDTQYF	TGCGCCAGCAGGTCCTCTAGCACAGATACGCAGTATTTT
many	-	TRBV6-5	TRBJ1-2	13	CASSLHRNYGYTF	TGTGCCAGCAGTTTACACCGAAACTATGGCTACACCTTC
many	-	TRBV7-6	TRBJ1-1	15	CASSLEEGGGTEAFF	TGTGCCAGCAGCTTAGAGGAGGGAGGGGGCACTGAAGCTTTCTTT
-	-	TRBV9	TRBJ2-1	15	CASSDDGSSYNEQFF	TGTGCCAGCAGTGATGACGGCAGCTCCTACAATGAGCAGTTCTTC
many	TRBD1	TRBV9	TRBJ1-1	18	CASSVAAVVRDRNTEAFF	TGTGCCAGCAGCGTAGCAGCGGTGGTCCGGGACAGGAACACTGAAGCTTTCTTT
many	-	TRBV20-1	TRBJ2-7	14	CSAEQGVEFREQYF	TGCAGTGCGGAGCAGGGTGTCGAGTTTCGCGAGCAGTACTTC
-	-	TRBV4-3	TRBJ1-5	17	CASSQGVGDMSDQPQHF	TGCGCCAGCAGCCAAGGGGTAGGGGATATGAGCGATCAGCCCCAGCATTTT
few	TRBD1	TRBV4-1	TRBJ1-2	13	CASSQGDRAFYTF	TGCGCCAGCAGCCAGGGGGACAGGGCCTTCTACACCTTC
few	TRBD1	TRBV6-2/TRBV6-3	TRBJ2-4	14	CASRQRTGKNIQYF	TGTGCCAGCAGACAGCGGACAGGGAAAAACATTCAGTACTTC
few	-	TRBV12-3/TRBV12-4	TRBJ1-2	11	CASSFAWGYTF	TGTGCCAGCAGTTTCGCGTGGGGCTACACCTTC
few	-	TRBV5-1	TRBJ1-1	17	CASSLSYKTVMNTEAFF	TGCGCCAGCAGCTTGTCTTACAAGACCGTGATGAACACTGAAGCTTTCTTT
-	TRBD1	TRBV7-9	TRBJ1-4	21	CASSSTLLGRRDSFVFEKLFF	TGTGCCAGCAGCTCTACCCTATTGGGGAGAAGGGACAGTTTCGTCTTTGAAAAACTGTTTTTT
-	-	TRBV19	TRBJ2-1	12	CASSGTYNEQFF	TGTGCCAGTAGCGGGACCTACAATGAGCAGTTCTTC
-	TRBD1	TRBV27	TRBJ1-5	13	CASSGQGNQPQHF	TGTGCCAGCAGTGGACAGGGGAATCAGCCCCAGCATTTT
few	-	TRBV28	TRBJ1-5	13	CASRLVGNQPQHF	TGTGCCAGCAGATTGGTTGGCAATCAGCCCCAGCATTTT
-	-	TRBV21-1	TRBJ1-5	14	CASSNQGSNQPQHF	TGTGCCAGCAGCAATCAGGGAAGCAATCAGCCCCAGCATTTT
many	TRBD1	TRBV5-1	TRBJ2-2	14	CASIGQDNTGELFF	TGCGCCAGCATCGGACAGGACAACACCGGGGAGCTGTTTTTT
-	-	TRBV7-3	TRBJ2-3	16	CASSLHALGGQDTQYF	TGTGCCAGCAGCTTACATGCGCTGGGGGGGCAAGATACGCAGTATTTT
many	TRBD1	TRBV12-3/TRBV12-4	TRBJ2-7	15	CASRGDRASSYEQYF	TGTGCCAGCAGAGGAGACAGGGCGAGCTCCTACGAGCAGTACTTC
few	TRBD1	TRBV7-2	TRBJ2-7	14	CASSFPGQGYEQYF	TGTGCCAGCAGCTTCCCCGGACAGGGCTACGAGCAGTACTTC
-	-	TRBV27	TRBJ1-5	17	CASSLSGKQTRNQPQHF	TGTGCCAGCAGTTTATCCGGGAAGCAGACCCGTAATCAGCCCCAGCATTTT